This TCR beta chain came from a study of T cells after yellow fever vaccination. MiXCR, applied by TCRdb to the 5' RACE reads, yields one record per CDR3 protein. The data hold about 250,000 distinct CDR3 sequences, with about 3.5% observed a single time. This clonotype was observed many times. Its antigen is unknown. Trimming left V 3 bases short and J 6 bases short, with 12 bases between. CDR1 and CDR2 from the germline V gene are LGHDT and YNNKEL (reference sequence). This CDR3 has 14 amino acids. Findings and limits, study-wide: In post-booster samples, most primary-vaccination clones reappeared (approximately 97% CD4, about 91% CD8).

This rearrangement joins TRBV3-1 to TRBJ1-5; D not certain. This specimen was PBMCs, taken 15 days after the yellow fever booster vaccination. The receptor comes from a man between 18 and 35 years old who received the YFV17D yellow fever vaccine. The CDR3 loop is CASSQAGGGQPQHF. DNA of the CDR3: TGTGCCAGCAGCCAGGCCGGAGGCGGTCAGCCCCAGCATTTT.